The source of this TCR beta chain is a study of T cells in Graves' hyperthyroidism and ophthalmopathy (dated by TCRdb to the late 2010s). Looking at the study overall: Peripheral blood samples were taken at the time of initial diagnosis, prior to any treatment. To identify TCR V-J signatures that set the groups apart, the researchers used a discovery cohort of 95 to 100 patients, made up of around 42 with Graves' ophthalmopathy and 57 with stable Graves' hyperthyroidism. An independent validation cohort of 18 to 20 hyperthyroidism patients and 17 patients who later progressed to ophthalmopathy tested prospective prediction of ophthalmopathy. The approximately 100 discovery patients were randomly split 7:3 into training and test sets. In addition, the study compared T-cell repertoires in thyroid tissue and in blood from roughly six Graves' hyperthyroidism patients. Following sampling, methimazole starting at 30 mg daily was given to hyperthyroidism patients, and high-dose intravenous methylprednisolone was given to ophthalmopathy patients. The paper reports TCR Vbeta CDR3 sequencing of 140 or so peripheral blood samples: some 41 ophthalmopathy, some 80 hyperthyroidism and approximately 17 progressor patients.

Moderately to severely active disease, a Clinical Activity Score of at least 3, a NOSPECS grade of at least 4, and a duration under 3 months were present in ophthalmopathy patients. Any patient with an uncontrolled infection, another autoimmune disease, pregnancy or lactation was excluded. Diagnoses were based on clinical symptoms, serum thyroxine and TRAb, thyroid ultrasound and orbital computed tomography. Ficoll-Paque density gradient centrifugation was used to isolate PBMCs from about 9 ml of fresh peripheral blood. Total RNA was extracted with Trizol reagent, and quality was checked on an Agilent 2100 Bioanalyzer. Many counts were recorded for this clonotype. Its target antigen remains unknown. Base qualities are not at hand, and no much larger clone is one base apart. TCR beta CDR3 regions were amplified from RNA transcripts. For the first round of RT-PCR on the TCR CDR3, the HTBI primer set was used together with the Qiagen OneStep RT-PCR kit. Libraries were constructed in a second round of multiplex PCR, after which size selection and purification were performed. The libraries were sequenced on an Illumina HiSeq2000 using paired-end 100 bp reads. The paper's data handling went like this. SOAPnuke was used to process the raw data, throwing out any read that contained adapters or uncalled bases, had a mean Phred below 15, or lacked an exact constant-primer or identifier match. High-quality paired reads were merged using COPE v1.2.5, and each unique nucleotide sequence was defined as a clonotype. Clonotypes were aligned to IMGT TRBV, TRBD and TRBJ reference segments using MiTCR v1.1. Only V-J combinations with frequency above 0.0001, covering 99% to 99.2% of repertoires, were analysed. A TCS score was defined as the ratio between F50 (clonal expansion) and ExV (chaos), using BLOSUM62-based TCRdist between CDR3 peptides within each V-J. Welch's t-statistics and random forest reduced some 510 V-J features to about 12, which were used in a naive Bayes classifier (R e1071). Using fastp at Q25 and MiXCR, TCRdb reprocessed the public reads and kept productive beta chains. Identical CDR3 protein sequences are pooled into one entry, listed with their most common genes and DNA. TCRdb's processing, not the authors', yielded these V and J calls. The sample includes around 500,000 distinct CDR3 sequences, with under 25% observed a single time. The ten largest account for roughly 49% of the sample.

The paper's findings and limits, for the study overall: No statistical method was used to set the sample size in advance, and investigators knew the group allocation. Most expanded thyroid clonotypes (frequency above 0.001) were also detected in blood, a finding suggesting that blood repertoires may reflect thyroid immune responses. In validation, the model predicted progression to ophthalmopathy a median of about 5.9 months before onset, with over 60% sensitivity and 72.22% specificity. Ophthalmopathy was separated from stable hyperthyroidism by a 13 V-J signature model, with just over 85% sensitivity and about 81% specificity obtained in cross-validation and 80%/75% obtained in testing.

CDR1 and CDR2, per the germline V gene, are SGHTA and FQGNSA. The CDR3 covers 14 residues, taking in both the cysteine and the phenylalanine. The DNA shown is the 42-base CDR3, in frame from base 1. V and J are trimmed by 4 bases and 6 bases, and the gene matches miss 4 bases of the junction. The clonotype originates from a woman in her sixties or seventies with Graves' ophthalmopathy. What was sequenced was blood. Recombination joined TRBV7-2 with TRBJ1-5; TRBD1 fits 9 bases in the junction. The nucleotide sequence is TGTGCCAGCAGCTCCGGGACAGGGTTTCAGCCCCAGCATTTT. Its protein product is CASSSGTGFQPQHF. Joined to the reference TRBV7-2 and TRBJ1-5 proteins, this CDR3 gives the full variable domain: GAGVSQSPSNKVTEKGKDVELRCDPISGHTALYWYRQSLGQGLEFLIYFQGNSAPDKSGLPSDRFSAERTGGSVSTLTIQRTQQEDSAVYLCASSSGTGFQPQHFGDGTRLSIL.